The present entry profiles one T cell receptor (beta chain) with its context. Its antigen is unidentified. Isolation of PBMCs gave at least 6 million cells per sample. Germline assignment: CDR1 MNHNS and CDR2 SASEGT. This CDR3 is built from 17 residues. Trimming at V came to 3 bases and at J to 1 base, leaving 7 bases not matched to a gene. Together with a sample-barcoded 5' primer, a J-beta primer mix was included in a second PCR lasting roughly 6 to 12 cycles. TCRdb used MiXCR to reprocess the 5' RACE reads, holding one entry per CDR3 protein. Altogether roughly 1,500,000 distinct CDR3 sequences are present, 42% being singletons, with the ten largest covering 7.9%. The data stem from a study of blood T cells in healthy people across ages. General observations from the study: Older individuals had lower TCR beta diversity per million T cells (the decline was roughly linear). It was the long-lived donors that had more naive CD4+ cells and higher diversity than aged donors.

The material sequenced was blood. This clonotype was obtained from a woman aged 18-29 years in good health. This chain joins TRBV6-1 and TRBJ2-5; 11 bases fit TRBD2. CDR3 amino acids: CASSDPTSGRPQETQYF. The CDR3 DNA is TGTGCCAGCAGTGATCCCACTAGCGGGAGACCCCAAGAGACCCAGTACTTC.